This TCR beta chain was identified during a study of blood T cell repertoires in COVID-19. Here immunoSEQ multiplex PCR was the method, and the copy in TCRdb shows in-frame clones only, minus some. The repertoire holds roughly 68,000 clones, with about four fifths as singletons. Germline assignment: CDR1 KGHDR and CDR2 SFDVKD. This CDR3 comprises 14 residues. Trimming left V 8 bases short and J 7 bases short, with 17 bases between. The source material was peripheral blood. The TCR was taken from a man aged 50 to 59 with active COVID-19. The chain recombines TRBV24-1 with TRBJ1-5; TRBD1 is a possible D gene (5 bases). The CDR3 nucleotides are TGTGCCACCAATGGGAGGGGTTTTCAGCAGCCCCAGCATTTT. Encoded protein: CATNGRGFQQPQHF.